One sample yielded the 5 T cell receptor beta chains listed below, sequenced in a study of T cells in tumors after PD-1 blockade. The protocol was immunoSEQ multiplex PCR, while the TCRdb copy is restricted to in-frame clones and leaves out a portion. The sample records around 35,000 clones, roughly four fifths being singletons. Source: PBMCs, taken after anti-PD-1 treatment. The receptors come from a human donor with basal cell carcinoma.

Sample share makes this clone large. The chain links TRBV5-8 to TRBJ2-7; perhaps TRBD1 as D (5 bases). Germline values: CDR1 SGHTS, CDR2 YDEGEE. V lost 0 bases to trimming and J lost 0 bases, with 19 bases between them. The CDR3 has 18 residues. Here the CDR3 reads CASSLVQGISHNSYEQYF. The CDR3 DNA reads as TGTGCCAGCAGCTTGGTCCAGGGCATTTCTCATAACTCCTACGAGCAGTACTTC. Full variable domain (remainder filled in from reference TRBV5-8 and TRBJ2-7): EAGVTQSPTHLIKTRGQQATLRCSPISGHTSVYWYQQALGLGLQFLLWYDEGEERNRGNFPPRFSGRQFPNYSSELNVNALELEDSALYLCASSLVQGISHNSYEQYFGPGTRLTVT.

The count of this clone is one. The chain combines TRBV7-2 with TRBJ1-1, with TRBD1 identical over 9 bases. CDR3 length: 15 amino acids. Unmatched junction bases numbered 6, after V lost 4 bases and J lost 3 bases. CDR1 and CDR2 (germline): SGHTA, FQGNSA. CDR3 protein: CASSYRTGAHTEAFF. DNA of the CDR3: TGTGCCAGCAGCTACCGGACAGGGGCTCACACTGAAGCTTTCTTT. The variable domain in full, completed from reference TRBV7-2 and TRBJ1-1, reads GAGVSQSPSNKVTEKGKDVELRCDPISGHTALYWYRQSLGQGLEFLIYFQGNSAPDKSGLPSDRFSAERTGGSVSTLTIQRTQQEDSAVYLCASSYRTGAHTEAFFGQGTRLTVV.

At least ten counts were recorded for this clone. V gene TRBV6-5 combines with J gene TRBJ1-1; unclear D gene. V gave up 5 bases and J gave up 6 bases, with 19 bases separating them. The germline V gene has CDR1 MNHEY and CDR2 SVGAGI. The CDR3 contains 15 residues. CDR3 loop: CASSQKFGEIPEAFF. DNA of the CDR3: TGTGCCAGCAGTCAGAAATTCGGGGAGATCCCTGAAGCTTTCTTT.

The rearrangement links TRBV5-1 to TRBJ2-2; 7 bases align to TRBD2. Germline assignment: CDR1 SGHRS and CDR2 YFSETQ. Trimming cost V 4 bases and J 0 bases; bases outside gene matches: 3. This CDR3 is 15 amino acids long. CDR3 protein: CASSGTNTNTGELFF. The CDR3 DNA reads as TGCGCCAGCAGCGGGACTAATACGAACACCGGGGAGCTGTTTTTT.

V is TRBV24-1 and J is TRBJ1-5; D remains ambiguous. V gave up 4 bases and J gave up 4 bases, with 13 bases separating them. The CDR3 runs to 15 residues. Per germline, CDR1 KGHDR and CDR2 SFDVKD. The CDR3 sequence is CATSDGRAPNQPQHF. The CDR3 DNA is TGTGCCACCAGTGACGGGAGGGCTCCTAATCAGCCCCAGCATTTT.